One and the same sample provided the 21 T cell receptor beta chains below, sequenced in a study of tumor-infiltrating lymphocytes in primary liver carcinoma. The investigators made TCR beta cDNA from around 530 ng total RNA, using a constant-region primer. Slightly modified ARM-PCR served as the procedure for the TCR beta libraries. These libraries came from three rounds of nested multiplex PCR. Primers for the first two PCR rounds were TRBV1-TRBV30 forward primers and a C-beta reverse primer (around 11 cycles per round). TCRdb reprocessed the multiplex PCR reads with MiXCR, giving one entry per CDR3 protein. The sample gives fewer than 400,000 distinct CDR3 sequences, about 62% of which show up once; around 9.5% is in the top ten. Unsorted whole blood supplied the RNA, and germline DNA was extracted too. Sequencing was carried out using peripheral blood. Receptor source: a man aged 40-50 years with primary liver carcinoma and hepatitis B virus infection.

As to this clonotype: One end of the junction varies from germline; a read error may be responsible. The chain recombines TRBV6-2 or TRBV6-3 with TRBJ2-2, with 8 positions matching TRBD1. Germline V gene sequence: CDR1 MNHEY, CDR2 SVGEGT. This CDR3 region has 15 residues. CDR3 DNA: TGTGCCAGCAGCTACGGACAGGGACGGACCCGGGAGTTGTTTTTT. Its translation is CASSYGQGRTRELFF.

On this clonotype itself: An end of the junction does not agree with germline; a read error may underlie this. The V call is TRBV4-3, the J call TRBJ2-2; D is ambiguous. Germline loops: CDR1 LGHNA, CDR2 YSLEER. This CDR3 has 15 amino acids. The DNA for the CDR3 is TGCGCTAGCAGCCAAGACCGTACGGGCAACGGGGAGCTGTTTTTT. Translation: CASSQDRTGNGELFF.

V usage is TRBV5-4 and J usage is TRBJ2-7, with D maybe TRBD2 (5 bases). Trimming cost V 4 bases and J 5 bases, with 13 bases left between them. Germline V gene data show CDR1 as SGHNT and CDR2 as YYREEE (reference sequence). This CDR3 region has 13 residues. This CDR3 is CASSPEGRDEQYF. CDR3 DNA: TGTGCCAGCAGCCCCGAGGGCCGGGACGAGCAGTACTTC.

This clonotype showed up just once. Just one base apart from a much larger clone, this may be a read error. The V call is TRBV14, the J call TRBJ2-7; D is unclear. This CDR3 is 12 amino acids long. Per germline, CDR1 SGHDN and CDR2 FVKESK. In nucleotides, the CDR3 is TGTGCCGGCAGCCCCTCCCTCCACGAGCAGTACTTC. This gives the protein CAGSPSLHEQYF.

On this clonotype: With a much larger clone just one base away, this may be a read error. Lacking the conserved final phenylalanine or tryptophan, this CDR3 likely reflects a read error. The chain recombines TRBV6-5 with TRBJ2-1; D gene ambiguous. Germline V CDR1 and CDR2: MNHEY, SVGAGI. The CDR3 extends over 13 amino acids. V shed 2 bases and J shed 8 bases, with 10 bases lying between them. This CDR3 reads CASSYDGLDEQFL. The CDR3, as DNA: TGTGCCAGCAGTTACGACGGGCTGGATGAGCAGTTCCTC.

In the case of this clonotype: It may be a read error: a sequence one base away is much more abundant. The rearrangement uses TRBV6-1 and TRBJ2-7; D is unclear. The V gene's germline CDR1 is MNHNS and CDR2 SASEGT. This CDR3 region has 14 residues. The CDR3: CVSITDRRSYEQYF. DNA of the CDR3: TGTGTCAGCATTACGGATAGAAGGTCCTACGAGCAGTACTTC.

The table lists this clonotype with a count of one. Just one base apart from a much larger clone, this may be a read error. The chain is built from TRBV29-1 and TRBJ2-7; TRBD1 is a possible D gene (6 bases). The CDR3 consists of 17 residues. CDR1 is SQVTM and CDR2 is ANQGSEA in the germline V gene. Trimming took off 0 bases at V and 2 bases at J, with 20 bases between the two ends. The CDR3: CSVEDWGPGAGAYEQYF. In DNA, the CDR3 is TGCAGCGTTGAAGATTGGGGACCCGGGGCAGGGGCCTACGAGCAGTACTTC.

The chain carries TRBV11-1 and TRBJ2-3; no firm D call. Trimming left V 7 bases short and J 15 bases short, with 32 bases between. The length of the CDR3 is 16 residues. CDR1 SGHAT and CDR2 FQDESV come from the germline V gene (reference sequence). The CDR3 DNA reads TGTGCCAGCAACACCTATACTCGGAGTAGCACAGATACACAATATTTT. This encodes CASNTYTRSSTDTQYF.

This clonotype was recorded many times. This sequence joins TRBV4-1 and TRBJ1-3; TRBD1 matches at 8 bases. This CDR3 region has 15 residues. Trimming took 6 bases from V and 2 from J; bases not matched to a gene: 6. In germline, CDR1 is MGHRA, CDR2 YSYEKL. CDR3 nucleotide sequence: TGCGCCAGCAGTCCTACAGGGGGTACTGGAAACACCATATATTTT. As protein: CASSPTGGTGNTIYF.

V gene TRBV11-2 combines with J gene TRBJ2-7, with 14 bases identical to TRBD2. The germline V gene has CDR1 SGHAT and CDR2 FQNNGV. Trimming at V came to 6 bases and at J to 2 bases, leaving 12 bases not matched to a gene. CDR3 size: 18 residues. CDR3 nucleotides: TGTGCCAGCAGTCCGGGACTAGCGGGAGAAAGTCGAGCCTACGAGCAGTACTTC. Translation gives CASSPGLAGESRAYEQYF.

For this clonotype: The conserved final phenylalanine or tryptophan is absent from the CDR3, which likely points to a read error. This chain links TRBV6-1 with TRBJ2-1; a weak D match, TRBD2 (6 bases). CDR1 is MNHNS and CDR2 is SASEGT in the germline V gene. This CDR3 contains 15 residues. V was trimmed by 1 base and J by 12 bases, leaving 19 bases between them. The CDR3 reads CASSEEVGGYSGQFL. Written as DNA, the CDR3 is TGTGCCAGCAGTGAAGAAGTGGGAGGATACAGTGGGCAGTTCCTC.

Only one count was recorded for this clonotype. The chain couples TRBV2 to TRBJ1-1; TRBD1 agrees at 7 bases. Germline trimming cut 6 bases from V and 8 bases from J; bases unmatched to any gene: 3. The germline V gene has CDR1 SNHLY and CDR2 FYNNEI. The CDR3 runs 11 residues. CDR3 DNA sequence: TGTGCCAGCAGCAGGGGGTCCGAAGCTTTCTTT. It encodes CASSRGSEAFF.

Notes on this clonotype: A read error may be the cause here, since a much bigger clone is one base away. The CDR3, as DNA: TGTGCCAGCAGAATACTTCGGACAGGGGGCGCCCATTCACCCCTCCACTTT. The encoded protein is CASRILRTGGAHSPLHF. The V gene is TRBV6-1, the J gene TRBJ1-6; 11 nucleotides match TRBD1. With V trimmed by 6 bases and J by 8 bases, 12 bases remained unmatched. The CDR3 loop spans 17 amino acids. Germline CDR1 reads MNHNS; CDR2 reads SASEGT.

Of note for this clonotype: Because it lacks the conserved phenylalanine or tryptophan at the end, this CDR3 is likely a read error. The chain joins TRBV29-1 to TRBJ1-1, with 8 bases lining up with TRBD1. CDR1 and CDR2 (germline): SQVTM, ANQGSEA. V shed 7 bases and J 4 bases; nucleotides not matched to a gene: 5. This CDR3 spans 12 amino acids. CDR3 sequence reads: CSAVDRGTEAFL. The CDR3 DNA sequence: TGCAGCGCGGTAGACAGGGGCACTGAAGCTTTCCTT.

The V and J genes are TRBV4-1 and TRBJ2-7; the D gene is possibly TRBD1 (6 bases). CDR1 MGHRA and CDR2 YSYEKL come from the germline V gene. The CDR3 consists of 16 residues. V was trimmed by 0 bases and J by 0 bases, leaving 12 bases between them. The CDR3 DNA follows: TGCGCCAGCAGCCAAGAGGGGGCCAGTAACTCCTACGAGCAGTACTTC. Encoded protein: CASSQEGASNSYEQYF.

This clonotype was seen ten or more times. V is TRBV6-1 and J is TRBJ2-3, with TRBD1 as a possible D gene (6 bases). Trimming left V 5 bases short and J 4 bases short, with 19 bases between. Germline assignment: CDR1 MNHNS and CDR2 SASEGT. CDR3 length equals 16 residues. CDR3 region: CASSRSGRGEADTQYF. CDR3 coding DNA: TGTGCCAGCAGTCGCTCGGGCAGGGGTGAGGCAGATACGCAGTATTTT.

Notes on this clonotype: At one of its ends the junction is not consistent with the germline gene, which may arise from a read error. The chain combines TRBV6-6 with TRBJ2-5; 10 bases map to TRBD2. The CDR3 is 15 amino acids. Germline CDR1 reads MNHNY; CDR2 reads SVGAGI (reference sequence). CDR3 sequence reads: CASSYLAGVKETLYF. The CDR3 bases are TGTGCCAGCAGTTACCTAGCGGGAGTGAAAGAGACCCTGTACTTC.

On this clonotype itself: One end of the junction varies from germline; a read error may be responsible. The rearrangement links TRBV29-1 to TRBJ2-7; TRBD1 agrees at 8 bases. The CDR3 loop spans 14 amino acids. Per germline, CDR1 SQVTM and CDR2 ANQGSEA. The CDR3 region is CSAARTGSSYDQYF. CDR3 DNA sequence: TGCAGCGCTGCGAGGACAGGGTCTTCCTACGATCAGTACTTC.

The table lists this clonotype with many counts. The chain has TRBV6-2 or TRBV6-3 and TRBJ2-1; TRBD2 agrees at 9 bases. The CDR3 runs 14 residues. Germline CDR1 is MNHEY and CDR2 is SVGEGT. V was clipped by 0 bases and J by 8 bases; unmatched bases: 2. CDR3 coding DNA: TGTGCCAGCAGTTACTCGCGGGAGGGCCATGAGCAGTTCTTC. As protein: CASSYSREGHEQFF.

With respect to this clonotype: Since a much larger clone is just one base distant, this may be a read error. The CDR3 ends on some other residue instead of the conserved phenylalanine or tryptophan, so this is likely a read error. CDR3 sequence (DNA): TGCGCCAGCAGTGAGGGTAGGGGGCCCTACGAGCAGTACCTC. Its translation: CASSEGRGPYEQYL. The chain recombines TRBV10-2 with TRBJ2-7; 7 bases line up with TRBD1. The CDR3 length is 14 residues. Germline CDR1 and CDR2: WSHSY and SAAADI. Trimming took 2 bases from V and 2 from J; bases not matched to a gene: 3.

To note about this clonotype: This likely comes from a read error, as the CDR3 has no conserved phenylalanine or tryptophan at its end. The chain has TRBV11-2 and TRBJ2-1; 11 bases align to TRBD1. The length of the CDR3 is 15 residues. Germline values: CDR1 SGHAT, CDR2 FQNNGV. CDR3 amino acids: CASSLGTGGINEQFS. The CDR3 coding sequence is TGTGCCAGTAGCTTAGGGACAGGGGGGATCAATGAACAGTTCTCC.